Below, one T cell receptor beta chain is given with its context. Sequencing used immunoSEQ multiplex PCR; TCRdb keeps in-frame clones, though not all of them. This table holds about 250,000 clones, approximately 89% found once. This entry belongs to a study of blood T cell repertoires in COVID-19. Study details: Samples representing acute and convalescent COVID-19 were sourced from the United States, Italy and Spain. Nucleic acid was either cDNA or gDNA, and it came from T cells, B-cell-depleted T cells, or PBMCs.

CDR3 length: 12 residues. The germline V gene encodes CDR1 SGHNT and CDR2 YYREEE (reference sequence). V was shortened by 4 bases and J by 6 bases, with 10 bases between the two germline ends. In Seattle, patients joined the study during active infection and were tracked longitudinally. The TCR originated in a woman between 25 and 40 years old with COVID-19, enrolled during active disease. The sample taken for sequencing was peripheral blood. V is TRBV5-4 and J is TRBJ1-2; a weak D match, TRBD1 (5 bases). The CDR3 region has the DNA TGTGCCAGCAGCCCCACGGGGGATGGCTACACCTTC. Its protein is CASSPTGDGYTF.